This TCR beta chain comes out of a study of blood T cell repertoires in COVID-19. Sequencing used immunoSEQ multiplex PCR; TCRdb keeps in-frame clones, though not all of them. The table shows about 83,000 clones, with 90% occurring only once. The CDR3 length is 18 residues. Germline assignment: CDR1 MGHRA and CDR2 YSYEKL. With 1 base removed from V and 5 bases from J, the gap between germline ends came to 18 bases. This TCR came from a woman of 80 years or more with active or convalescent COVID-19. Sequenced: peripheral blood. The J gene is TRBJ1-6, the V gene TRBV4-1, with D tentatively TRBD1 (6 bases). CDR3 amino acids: CASSQGGGSDSNNSPLHF. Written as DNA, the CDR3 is TGCGCCAGCAGCCAAGGGGGGGGTTCGGACAGCAATAATTCACCCCTCCACTTT.